This T cell receptor (beta chain) was captured by sequencing in a study of blood T cell repertoires in COVID-19. Study information: The United States, Italy and Spain provided the acute and convalescent COVID-19 samples. PBMCs, B-cell-depleted T cells, or T cells were the source of the cDNA or gDNA that made up the material.

In the original processing: Nucleated cell counts were estimated from reference gene primer amplification. Assay: immunoSEQ multiplex PCR; the TCRdb copy retains only in-frame clones and omits some. D and trimming come from the DNA, and the V and J calls and clone size come from that table. The table shows 150,000 to 200,000 clones, with 70% to 90% occurring only once. This CDR3 is built from 13 residues. From germline, CDR1 is KGHSH and CDR2 LQKENI. The V and J ends lost 3 bases and 4 bases respectively, with 7 bases between them. This receptor was identified in a man between 60 and 70 years old with acute or convalescent COVID-19. Sample: peripheral blood. V is TRBV18 and J is TRBJ2-1; D ambiguous. The CDR3 here is CASSPPLYNEQFF. As DNA, the CDR3 is TGTGCCAGCTCACCCCCCCTTTACAATGAGCAGTTCTTC.